The next 25 T cell receptor beta chains were all read from a single sample in a study of beta chain features in type 1 diabetes. What was sequenced were expressed TCRB transcripts, since all of the isolated RNA had been reverse transcribed. Using immunoSEQ multiplex PCR, the repertoire was profiled, and TCRdb retains in-frame clones only, with some absent. Of a few hundred thousand clones listed, less than 15% were seen once; the top ten hold 0.019%. Input material: naive CD4+ T cells from blood. The receptor set was obtained from a woman younger than 30 in good health.

There are a few counts of this clone. The chain carries TRBV30 and TRBJ1-2, with 11 bases that match TRBD1. Germline-derived CDR1 and CDR2 are GTSNPN and SVGIG (reference sequence). J lost 3 bases, V lost 5 bases, and 11 bases had no gene match. There are 16 residues in the CDR3. This CDR3 is CAWRRTGGASDYGYTF. DNA for the CDR3: TGTGCCTGGCGACGGACAGGGGGCGCATCGGACTATGGCTACACCTTC.

This chain joins TRBV2 and TRBJ2-1; weak D call: TRBD2 (6 bases). The CDR3 length is 16 residues. V lost 7 bases to trimming and J lost 7 bases, with 23 bases between them. From germline, CDR1 is SNHLY and CDR2 FYNNEI. This CDR3 reads CASKKGRDHFLNEQFF. Written as DNA, the CDR3 is TGTGCCAGCAAAAAAGGGCGGGACCACTTTCTGAATGAGCAGTTCTTC.

The chain is built from TRBV4-3 and TRBJ2-2, with D uncertain. The ends were cut back, 2 bases at V and 6 bases at J, with 7 bases in the middle. CDR1 is LGHNA, CDR2 YSLEER, per germline. This CDR3 spans 13 amino acids. In DNA, the CDR3 is TGCGCCAGCAGCCAATACAAGTCCGGGGAGCTGTTTTTT. The encoded protein is CASSQYKSGELFF.

The V call is TRBV4-2, the J call TRBJ1-5, with D perhaps matching TRBD1 (5 bases). With 1 base removed from V and 4 bases from J, the gap between germline ends came to 11 bases. The CDR3 is made up of 15 amino acids. Germline assignment: CDR1 LGHNA and CDR2 YNFKEQ. CDR3 nucleotide sequence: TGTGCCAGCAGCCAAGGTTGGGGGGAAAATCAGCCCCAGCATTTT. Protein product: CASSQGWGENQPQHF.

The chain couples TRBV7-2 to TRBJ1-2, with 7 bases lining up with TRBD1. The length of the CDR3 is 15 residues. With 2 bases clipped from V and 4 bases from J, the junction kept 7 bases outside the gene matches. Germline lookup yields CDR1 SGHTA and CDR2 FQGNSA. CDR3 protein: CASSLTTGLGYGYTF. The CDR3 nucleotides read TGTGCCAGCAGCTTAACGACAGGGCTTGGCTATGGCTACACCTTC. The full variable domain, rest sourced from reference TRBV7-2 and TRBJ1-2, is GAGVSQSPSNKVTEKGKDVELRCDPISGHTALYWYRQSLGQGLEFLIYFQGNSAPDKSGLPSDRFSAERTGGSVSTLTIQRTQQEDSAVYLCASSLTTGLGYGYTFGSGTRLTVV.

The CDR3 protein is CASSQGIAAGGAKNIQYF. CDR3 in DNA: TGCGCCAGCAGCCAAGGAATAGCAGCGGGAGGGGCCAAAAACATTCAGTACTTC. The V gene is TRBV4-1, the J gene TRBJ2-4; 10 positions match TRBD2. Germline V gene lookup returns CDR1 MGHRA and CDR2 YSYEKL. Losses at the gene ends were 1 base for V and 1 base for J; bases not matched to a gene: 7. CDR3 length: 18 amino acids.

V usage is TRBV18 and J usage is TRBJ2-7, with a tentative D call TRBD1 (6 bases). The CDR3 totals 15 residues. V was shortened by 3 bases and J by 3 bases, with 15 bases between the two germline ends. The germline gives CDR1 KGHSH, CDR2 LQKENI. The CDR3 is CASSPKPGQNYEQYF. Here the CDR3 DNA reads TGTGCCAGCTCACCTAAGCCAGGACAGAACTACGAGCAGTACTTC.

This chain uses TRBV5-1 with TRBJ2-3; 7 bases are shared with TRBD2. Germline lookup yields CDR1 SGHRS and CDR2 YFSETQ. J lost 2 bases, V lost 0 bases, and 3 bases had no gene match. This CDR3 has 15 amino acids. The CDR3 region has the DNA TGCGCCAGCAGCTTGGGGGACTATAACACAGATACGCAGTATTTT. It specifies CASSLGDYNTDTQYF.

The V call is TRBV4-1, the J call TRBJ2-5; 10 bases are a match to TRBD1. Germline lookup yields CDR1 MGHRA and CDR2 YSYEKL. This CDR3 comprises 17 residues. After removal of 0 bases from V and 5 bases from J, the junction contained 9 bases not matched to a gene. The CDR3 DNA reads TGCGCCAGCAGCCAAGAAGGGACAGGGGCCCTCTGGGAGACCCAGTACTTC. Protein product: CASSQEGTGALWETQYF.

This clone was observed a few times. The chain combines TRBV28 with TRBJ1-1; TRBD1 aligns across 11 bases. The V and J ends lost 6 bases and 10 bases, in that order; junction bases with no gene match: 10. Germline CDR1 is MDHEN and CDR2 is SYDVKM. This CDR3 has 14 amino acids. CDR3 sequence: CASSRPGTGGGAFF. The CDR3 coding sequence is TGTGCCAGCAGCCGTCCCGGGACAGGGGGGGGAGCTTTCTTT.

J is TRBJ2-5 and V is TRBV7-8, with TRBD2 matching over 8 bases. This CDR3 contains 15 residues. CDR1 is SGHVS, CDR2 FQNEAQ, per germline. V shed 5 bases, J shed 3 bases, and the junction held 8 bases outside the gene matches. The CDR3 coding sequence is TGTGCCAGCAGCGTAAGCGGGAGCAGGGAAGAGACCCAGTACTTC. The encoded protein is CASSVSGSREETQYF.

The chain has TRBV6-5 and TRBJ2-3; D is ambiguous. The V gene lost 8 bases and the J gene lost 4 bases, with 16 bases spanning the gap. The CDR3 is 14 amino acids. Germline CDR1 and CDR2: MNHEY and SVGAGI. The CDR3 bases are TGTGCCAGCGGGCGCGACGTGAATGCAGATACGCAGTATTTT. Its translation: CASGRDVNADTQYF.

This clone was seen a handful of times. The chain carries TRBV29-1 and TRBJ1-2; 10 positions match TRBD1. This CDR3 comprises 12 residues. Germline lookup yields CDR1 SQVTM and CDR2 ANQGSEA. The ends lost 7 bases at V and 4 bases at J; junction bases unmatched: 3. In DNA form, the CDR3 reads TGCAGCGCAGGACAGGGGGTCTATGGCTACACCTTC. This encodes CSAGQGVYGYTF.

This clone has only a few counts. V gene TRBV29-1 combines with J gene TRBJ1-3, with unresolved D. Trimming shortened V by 4 bases and J by 0 bases, and 7 bases separated the two germline ends. The CDR3 runs 13 residues. Germline V gene data show CDR1 as SQVTM and CDR2 as ANQGSEA. Here the CDR3 reads CSVAGDSGNTIYF. The CDR3 DNA follows: TGCAGCGTTGCCGGGGACTCTGGAAACACCATATATTTT.

V gene TRBV7-9 combines with J gene TRBJ2-7; D call uncertain. Germline values: CDR1 SEHNR, CDR2 FQNEAQ (reference sequence). V lost 3 bases, J lost 4 bases, and 13 bases lay in between. The CDR3 runs to 14 residues. Here the CDR3 DNA reads TGTGCCAGCAGCTTGGTTCCCGGAGATTACGAGCAGTACTTC. It translates to CASSLVPGDYEQYF.

The J gene is TRBJ1-5, the V gene TRBV19; D is uncertain. The CDR3 extends over 15 amino acids. The ends were cut back, 6 bases at V and 2 bases at J, with 14 bases in the middle. Germline-derived CDR1 and CDR2 are LNHDA and SQIVND (reference sequence). The CDR3 nucleotides read TGTGCCAGTAGCCCGATATCGAGTGGCAATCAGCCCCAGCATTTT. Its translation is CASSPISSGNQPQHF.

The rearrangement joins TRBV7-2 to TRBJ2-7; possibly TRBD1 for D (6 bases). CDR1 is SGHTA and CDR2 is FQGNSA in the germline V gene. The CDR3 consists of 15 residues. Between the trimmed V and J ends, which lost 6 bases and 1 base, there was a span of 16 bases. The CDR3 DNA sequence: TGTGCCAGCAGAGAATCCGGGACACTATCCTACGAGCAGTACTTC. Its protein is CASRESGTLSYEQYF. Drawing the rest from reference TRBV7-2 and TRBJ2-7, the complete variable domain is GAGVSQSPSNKVTEKGKDVELRCDPISGHTALYWYRQSLGQGLEFLIYFQGNSAPDKSGLPSDRFSAERTGGSVSTLTIQRTQQEDSAVYLCASRESGTLSYEQYFGPGTRLTVT.

CDR3 sequence (DNA): TGTGCCAGCAGCCCAGAGGGGACAGCCTACGAGCAGTACTTC. The encoded protein is CASSPEGTAYEQYF. The chain joins TRBV5-5 to TRBJ2-7; 7 nucleotides line up with TRBD1. CDR3 size: 14 residues. V trimming: 4 bases; J trimming: 2 bases; junction bases outside the gene matches: 6. Germline lookup yields CDR1 SGHKS and CDR2 YYEKEE (reference sequence).

The chain employs TRBV6-5 and TRBJ2-3, with D tentatively TRBD1 (5 bases). The CDR3 has 16 residues. Germline CDR1 is MNHEY and CDR2 is SVGAGI. Trimming stripped 0 bases from V and 4 bases from J, with 14 bases between. The CDR3 coding sequence is TGTGCCAGCAGTTACTCGGGGTGGGGCTACGCAGATACGCAGTATTTT. This gives the protein CASSYSGWGYADTQYF.

There are a few counts of this clone. The chain has TRBV5-1 and TRBJ2-1, with D perhaps TRBD2 (6 bases). There are 11 residues in the CDR3. The V gene lost 4 bases and the J gene lost 14 bases, with 13 bases spanning the gap. Per the germline V gene, CDR1 is SGHRS and CDR2 is YFSETQ. CDR3 DNA: TGCGCCAGCAGCGCGGGACTTCAGGAGTTCTTC. This gives the protein CASSAGLQEFF.

The chain uses TRBV11-2 and TRBJ2-7; TRBD2 is a possible D gene (6 bases). The V gene's germline CDR1 is SGHAT and CDR2 FQNNGV. This CDR3 has 15 residues. V lost 1 base and J lost 2, with 12 bases in between. The CDR3 DNA reads as TGTGCCAGCAGCTTAGGCGGGGCAGGAGCCTACGAGCAGTACTTC. Encoded protein: CASSLGGAGAYEQYF.

V and J are TRBV30 and TRBJ1-2, with TRBD1 identical over 7 bases. The CDR3 is 13 amino acids. The germline V gene has CDR1 GTSNPN and CDR2 SVGIG (reference sequence). The V gene end was trimmed by 4 bases and the J gene end by 8 bases; junction bases not matched to a gene: 10. The chain's CDR3 is CAWNIGTDRGYTF. CDR3 in DNA: TGTGCCTGGAACATAGGGACAGATCGAGGCTACACCTTC. The full variable domain, its missing parts supplied by reference TRBV30 and TRBJ1-2, is SQTIHQWPATLVQPVGSPLSLECTVEGTSNPNLYWYRQAAGRGLQLLFYSVGIGQISSEVPQNLSASRPQDRQFILSSKKLLLSDSGFYLCAWNIGTDRGYTFGSGTRLTVV.

This sequence joins TRBV28 and TRBJ2-7; 9 nucleotides agree with TRBD2. Trimming took 5 bases from V and 2 from J; bases not matched to a gene: 7. CDR3 length equals 15 residues. Looked up from germline, CDR1 is MDHEN and CDR2 is SYDVKM. The CDR3 sequence is CASSKPGLATYEQYF. CDR3 in DNA: TGTGCCAGCAGTAAGCCGGGACTAGCTACCTACGAGCAGTACTTC.

The V and J genes are TRBV28 and TRBJ1-2; a weak D match, TRBD1 (5 bases). Germline-derived CDR1 and CDR2 are MDHEN and SYDVKM. The CDR3 has 16 residues. V was shortened by 7 bases and J by 5 bases, with 23 bases between the two germline ends. The CDR3 is CASTLVHSATVYGYTF. CDR3 in DNA: TGTGCCAGCACCCTAGTGCACTCCGCGACAGTTTATGGCTACACCTTC.

This clone was seen a few times. CDR3 protein: CASSSSGTGTATQYF. DNA for the CDR3: TGTGCCAGCAGCTCCAGCGGGACAGGGACGGCGACCCAGTACTTC. The genes are TRBV7-9 and TRBJ2-5; 9 positions match TRBD1. Looked up from germline, CDR1 is SEHNR and CDR2 is FQNEAQ (reference sequence). This CDR3 has 15 amino acids. With V trimmed by 4 bases and J by 7 bases, 10 bases remained unmatched.